This T cell receptor beta chain was sequenced for a study of glioma-infiltrating T cells. General study points: Very few CDR3 sequences were shared between tissue and blood.

Concerning this clonotype itself: What it binds is not known.

Trimming stripped 4 bases from V and 6 bases from J, with 15 bases between. The CDR3 length is 14 residues. Germline lookup yields CDR1 SEHNR and CDR2 FQNEAQ (reference sequence). Amplification of TCR alpha and beta CDR3 regions from RNA used iRepertoire nested multiplex PCR. In TCRdb, the multiplex PCR reads were re-called with MiXCR into one record per CDR3 protein. The profile shows roughly 100,000 distinct CDR3 sequences, around 29% of them singletons. The chain combines TRBV7-9 with TRBJ1-2, with D possibly TRBD1 on 6 matching bases. The sample comprised glioma tissue, nonneoplastic brain tissue, or PBMCs (not recorded which). The receptor was isolated from a human donor with low-grade glioma or glioblastoma, undergoing nonglioma brain surgery, or in good health (not recorded which). CDR3 coding DNA: TGTGCCAGCAGCTGGGGACAACCGGCCAATGGCTACACCTTC. This codes for CASSWGQPANGYTF.